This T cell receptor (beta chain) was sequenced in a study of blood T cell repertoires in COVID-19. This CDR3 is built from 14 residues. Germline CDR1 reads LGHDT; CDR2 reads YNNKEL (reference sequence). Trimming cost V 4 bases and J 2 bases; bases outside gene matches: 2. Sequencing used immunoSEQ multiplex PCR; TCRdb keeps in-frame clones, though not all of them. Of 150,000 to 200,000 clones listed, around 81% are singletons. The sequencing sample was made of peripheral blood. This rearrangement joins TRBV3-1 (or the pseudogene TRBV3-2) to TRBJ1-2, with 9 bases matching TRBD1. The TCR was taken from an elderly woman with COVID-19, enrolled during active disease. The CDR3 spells CASSLGTGNYGYTF. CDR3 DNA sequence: TGTGCCAGCAGCCTCGGGACAGGGAACTATGGCTACACCTTC.